Given below is one TCR beta chain in context. The antigen remains undetermined. This record comes from a study of shared clonotypes between healthy human individuals. V was clipped by 4 bases and J by 2 bases, with 14 bases between them. There are 16 residues in the CDR3. The germline V gene encodes CDR1 SGHTA and CDR2 FQGTGA. Overall study findings and caveats: It was the non-shared clonotypes that had lower generation probabilities than clonotypes shared by all four donors.

Per the authors' pipeline: Junction-only sequences without quality scores were provided by ImmunoSEQ, so filtering was different. TCRdb's table, derived via immunoSEQ multiplex PCR, lists solely in-frame clones and lacks some. From that table come the V and J calls and clone size; the DNA was used to work out D and trimming. Of about 580,000 clones listed, roughly 98% are singletons. Selected positively for CCR7 and CD45RO-negative, naive CD8 cells excluded terminally differentiated effector memory CD45RA+ cells. The chain employs TRBV7-3 and TRBJ2-2; possibly TRBD1 or TRBD2 for D (5 bases each). Source material: naive CD8+ T cells sorted from blood. This clonotype was sampled from a man younger than 45 in good health. The CDR3 DNA follows: TGTGCCAGCAGCTCCCCGCAGGGAGCCAACACCGGGGAGCTGTTTTTT. Residues: CASSSPQGANTGELFF. The full variable domain, in which reference TRBV7-3 and TRBJ2-2 provide the parts outside the CDR3, is GAGVSQTPSNKVTEKGKYVELRCDPISGHTALYWYRQSLGQGPEFLIYFQGTGAADDSGLPNDRFFAVRPEGSVSTLKIQRTERGDSAVYLCASSSPQGANTGELFFGEGSRLTVL.